Described below is a single T cell receptor beta chain sequence and its context. The antigen is undetermined. Using a J-beta primer mix together with a sample-barcoded 5' primer, a second PCR was run for 7 to 11 cycles. A 12-random-nucleotide template-switch adaptor tagged each cDNA molecule. Via MiXCR, TCRdb re-called the 5' RACE reads, giving one row per CDR3 protein. The sample contains about 970,000 distinct CDR3 sequences, roughly 50% of which appear only once. The sample comes from a study of blood T cells in healthy people across ages. Germline V gene lookup returns CDR1 SGHRS and CDR2 YFSETQ. Trimming stripped 5 bases from V and 5 bases from J, with 15 bases between. CDR3 length: 14 amino acids. The study, taken as a whole, reports: PBMCs were not sorted, which prevented a conclusive comparison of naive versus antigen-experienced cells. Shifts in expanded clonotypes may have been confounded by donor CMV status, which was unknown.

This TCR came from a woman aged 60-75 years in good health. What was sequenced was blood. The rearrangement uses TRBV5-1 and TRBJ2-3; D not resolved. The CDR3 DNA reads TGCGCCAGCAGTCGAGACCCCTGGGGAGATACGCAGTATTTT. Translating it yields CASSRDPWGDTQYF.